The source of this T cell receptor (beta chain) is a study of regulatory T cells in long-lasting Graves disease. This CDR3 comprises 13 residues. Germline CDR1 reads LNHDA; CDR2 reads SQIVND (reference sequence). V lost 4 bases to trimming and J lost 6 bases, with 13 bases between them. Comments on this clonotype: As yet, its antigen is unknown.

Study-level points and caveats: A limited number of samples was an acknowledged limitation. Only peripheral blood was studied, not thyroid tissue. TRBV28, TRBJ1-2 and TRBJ2-5 were favored in persistent disease.

The time point is: persistent/refractory GD, antithyroid drugs over 5 years with positive TRAb. The TCR library was prepared using RNA isolated from PBMCs. HTBI primers from iRepertoire and Arm-PCR of CDR3 regions yielded the TCR beta libraries. The authors' processing: Identification across samples found 60 to 75 TRBV and fewer than 15 TRBJ segments. TCRdb called the multiplex PCR reads again in MiXCR, with one record for every CDR3 protein. TCRdb's processing, not the authors', yielded these V and J calls. The data contain over 350,000 distinct CDR3 sequences, about a fifth of them singletons. This sequence joins TRBV19 and TRBJ2-7; the D call may be TRBD1 or TRBD2 (5 bases each). The input for sequencing was peripheral blood mononuclear cells (PBMCs), taken when the disease was refractory, from a patient treated with antithyroid drugs. The sequence derives from a female donor with Graves disease. The CDR3 loop reads CASSTREGFEQYF. DNA for the CDR3: TGTGCCAGTAGTACCCGAGAGGGGTTCGAGCAGTACTTC.